Here is one T cell receptor (beta chain) with its context. What it recognizes is unknown. The sample belongs to a study of shared clonotypes between healthy human individuals. Selected positively for CCR7 and CD45RO-negative, naive CD8 cells excluded terminally differentiated effector memory CD45RA+ cells. Here immunoSEQ multiplex PCR was the method, and the copy in TCRdb shows in-frame clones only, minus some. The repertoire holds about 2.2 million clones, with over 85% as singletons. Study-level results: Relative to memory subsets, naive subsets generally showed larger estimated richness. It was the non-shared clonotypes that had lower generation probabilities than clonotypes shared by all four donors.

The receptor's source is a young man in good health. Some clones in this sample may be carry-over from other donors' samples. The specimen was naive CD8+ T cells from PBMCs.

The CDR3 protein is CASSVGTGLADFGELFF. The CDR3 DNA follows: TGTGCCAGCAGCGTCGGGACGGGACTAGCGGACTTCGGGGAGCTGTTTTTT. This chain links TRBV9 with TRBJ2-2; the match to TRBD2 covers 11 bases. Germline CDR1 SGDLS, CDR2 YYNGEE. The ends lost 2 bases at V and 7 bases at J; junction bases unmatched: 10. The CDR3 consists of 17 residues.